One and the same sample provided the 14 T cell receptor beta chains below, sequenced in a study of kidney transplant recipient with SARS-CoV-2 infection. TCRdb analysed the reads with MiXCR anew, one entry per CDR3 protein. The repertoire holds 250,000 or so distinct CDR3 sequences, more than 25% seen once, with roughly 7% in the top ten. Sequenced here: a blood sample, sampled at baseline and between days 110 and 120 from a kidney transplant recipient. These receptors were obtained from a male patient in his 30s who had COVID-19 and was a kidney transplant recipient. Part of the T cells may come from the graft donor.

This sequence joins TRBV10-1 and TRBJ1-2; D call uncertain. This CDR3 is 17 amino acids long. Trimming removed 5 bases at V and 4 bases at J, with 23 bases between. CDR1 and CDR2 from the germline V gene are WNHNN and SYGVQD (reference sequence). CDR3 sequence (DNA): TGCGCCAGCAGTTCGGCTGAAAGATCGCGAAAGATCTATGGCTACACCTTC. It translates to CASSSAERSRKIYGYTF.

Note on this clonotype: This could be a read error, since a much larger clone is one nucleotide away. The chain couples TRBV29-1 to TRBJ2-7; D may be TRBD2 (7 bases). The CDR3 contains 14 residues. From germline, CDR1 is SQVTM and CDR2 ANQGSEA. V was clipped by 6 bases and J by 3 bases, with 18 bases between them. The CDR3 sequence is CSVEDRGANYEQYF. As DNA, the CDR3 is TGCAGCGTAGAGGATCGGGGGGCGAACTACGAGCAGTACTTC.

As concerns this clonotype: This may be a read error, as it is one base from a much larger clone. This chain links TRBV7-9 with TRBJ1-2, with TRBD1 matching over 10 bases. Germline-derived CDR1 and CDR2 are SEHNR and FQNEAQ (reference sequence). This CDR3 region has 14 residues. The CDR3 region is CANSPGTGEYGYTF. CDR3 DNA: TGTGCCAACAGCCCCGGGACAGGGGAATATGGCTACACCTTC. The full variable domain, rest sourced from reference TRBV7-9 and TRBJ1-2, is DTGVSQNPRHKITKRGQNVTFRCDPISEHNRLYWYRQTLGQGPEFLTYFQNEAQLEKSRLLSDRFSAERPKGSFSTLEIQRTEQGDSAMYLCANSPGTGEYGYTFGSGTRLTVV.

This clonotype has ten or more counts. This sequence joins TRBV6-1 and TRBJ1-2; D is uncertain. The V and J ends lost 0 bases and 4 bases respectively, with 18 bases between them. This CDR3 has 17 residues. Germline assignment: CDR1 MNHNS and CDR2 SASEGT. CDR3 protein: CASSEAFCIGKTYGYTF. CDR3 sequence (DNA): TGTGCCAGCAGTGAAGCCTTCTGCATCGGAAAGACCTATGGCTACACCTTC.

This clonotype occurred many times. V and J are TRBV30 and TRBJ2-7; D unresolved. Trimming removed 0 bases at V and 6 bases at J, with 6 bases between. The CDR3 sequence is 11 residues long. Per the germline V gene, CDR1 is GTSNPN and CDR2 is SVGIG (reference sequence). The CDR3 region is CAWSVGGEQYF. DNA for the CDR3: TGTGCCTGGAGTGTAGGTGGCGAGCAGTACTTC.

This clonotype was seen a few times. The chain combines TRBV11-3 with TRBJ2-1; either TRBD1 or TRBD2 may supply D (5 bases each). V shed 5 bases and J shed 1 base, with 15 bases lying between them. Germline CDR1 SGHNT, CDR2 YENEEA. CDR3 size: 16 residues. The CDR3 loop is CASSISGRGSYNEQFF. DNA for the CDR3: TGTGCCAGCAGCATAAGCGGTAGGGGATCCTACAATGAGCAGTTCTTC.

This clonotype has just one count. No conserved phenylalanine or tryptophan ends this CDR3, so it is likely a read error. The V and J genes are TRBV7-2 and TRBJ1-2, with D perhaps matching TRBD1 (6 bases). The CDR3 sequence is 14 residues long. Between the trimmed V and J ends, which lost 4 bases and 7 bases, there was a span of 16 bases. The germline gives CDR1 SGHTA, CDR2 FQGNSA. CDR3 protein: CASSSTQGSFGYTL. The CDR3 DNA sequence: TGTGCCAGCAGCTCGACACAGGGTTCTTTTGGCTACACCCTC.

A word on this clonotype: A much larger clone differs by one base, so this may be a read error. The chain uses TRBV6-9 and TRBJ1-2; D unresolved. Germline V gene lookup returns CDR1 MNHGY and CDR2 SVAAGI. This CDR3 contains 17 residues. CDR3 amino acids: CASSIASPYGKTYGHTF. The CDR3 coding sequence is TGTGCCAGCAGTATAGCATCGCCTTACGGAAAGACCTATGGCCACACCTTC.

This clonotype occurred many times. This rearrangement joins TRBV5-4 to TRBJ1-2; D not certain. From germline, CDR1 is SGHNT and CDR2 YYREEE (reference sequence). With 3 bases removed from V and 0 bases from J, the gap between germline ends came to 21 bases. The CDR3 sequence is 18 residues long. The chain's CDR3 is CASSSPTTLTAANYGYTF. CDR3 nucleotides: TGTGCCAGCAGCTCCCCCACCACATTGACGGCAGCTAACTATGGCTACACCTTC.

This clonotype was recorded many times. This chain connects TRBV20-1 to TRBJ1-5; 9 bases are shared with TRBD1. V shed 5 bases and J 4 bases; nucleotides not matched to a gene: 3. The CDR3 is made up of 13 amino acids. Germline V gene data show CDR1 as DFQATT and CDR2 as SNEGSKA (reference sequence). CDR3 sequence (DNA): TGCAGTGCTCACAGGGGGCTAAATCAGCCCCAGCATTTT. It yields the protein CSAHRGLNQPQHF.

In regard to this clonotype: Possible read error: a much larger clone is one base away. The CDR3 sequence: CASNFDFMNTEAFF. The DNA for the CDR3 is TGTGCCAGCAACTTCGACTTTATGAACACTGAAGCTTTCTTT. The chain combines TRBV5-4 with TRBJ1-1; D is undetermined. The CDR3 is 14 amino acids. Germline CDR1 SGHNT, CDR2 YYREEE (reference sequence). With 6 bases removed from V and 0 bases from J, the gap between germline ends came to 12 bases.

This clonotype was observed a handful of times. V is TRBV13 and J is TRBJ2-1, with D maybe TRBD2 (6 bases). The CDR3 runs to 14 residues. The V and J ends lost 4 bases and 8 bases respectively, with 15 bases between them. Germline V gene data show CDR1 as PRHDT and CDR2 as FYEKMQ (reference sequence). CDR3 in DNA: TGTGCCAGCAGCTCCACCGACTCGGGGGATGAGCAGTTCTTC. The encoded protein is CASSSTDSGDEQFF.

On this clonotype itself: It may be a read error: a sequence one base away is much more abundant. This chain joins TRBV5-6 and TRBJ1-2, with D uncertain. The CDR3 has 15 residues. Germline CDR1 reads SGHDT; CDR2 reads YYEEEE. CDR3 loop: CASKRNSRKTYGCTF. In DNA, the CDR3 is TGTGCCAGCAAACGCAATAGTCGAAAGACCTATGGCTGCACCTTC.

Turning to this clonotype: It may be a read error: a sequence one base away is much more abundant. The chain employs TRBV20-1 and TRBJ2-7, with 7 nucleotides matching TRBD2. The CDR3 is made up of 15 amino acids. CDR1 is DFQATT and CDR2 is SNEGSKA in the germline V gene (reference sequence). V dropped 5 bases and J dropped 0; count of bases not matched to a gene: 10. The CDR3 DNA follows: TGCAGTGCTTATCACCCGGGAGGACCCTCCTACGAGCAGTACTTC. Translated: CSAYHPGGPSYEQYF.